The clone carrying this TCR beta chain has only a few counts. Per germline, CDR1 MGHRA and CDR2 YSYEKL. The V and J ends lost 0 bases and 0 bases respectively, with 8 bases between them. This CDR3 spans 16 amino acids. The data originate from a study of T-cell reconstitution after alpha-beta-depleted transplantation in children. Researchers prepared the TCRbeta library using unique molecular identifiers, the study reports. A single record per CDR3 protein comes from TCRdb applying MiXCR to the PCR reads. The sample carries about 400,000 distinct CDR3 sequences, about 14% recorded once. The specimen comprised PBMCs, sampled from the stem cell graft. The rearrangement uses TRBV4-1 and TRBJ1-4, with a tentative D call TRBD1 (5 bases). This TCR was sampled from a human donor who donated a stem cell graft to a child with Fanconi anemia. The CDR3 DNA is TGCGCCAGCAGCCAAGATCTGGGGCCAACTAATGAAAAACTGTTTTTT. Protein: CASSQDLGPTNEKLFF.